One and the same sample provided the 21 T cell receptor beta chains below, sequenced in a study of shared clonotypes between healthy human individuals. The naive CD8 subset, CD45RO-negative cells positively selected for CCR7, excluded terminally differentiated effector memory CD45RA+ cells. Some clones are missing from TCRdb's copy, which holds only in-frame ones; the method was immunoSEQ multiplex PCR. The data hold about 2.1 million clones, with 85% to 95% observed a single time. Sequences were obtained from naive CD8+ T cells from PBMCs. These receptors all come from a man younger than 35 in good health. Some clones in this sample may be carry-over from other donors' samples.

This rearrangement joins TRBV10-3 to TRBJ2-6; D might be TRBD1 or TRBD2, each matching 5 bases. The CDR3 is 18 amino acids. V was pared by 0 bases and J by 0 bases, with 12 bases between. Germline V gene data show CDR1 as ENHRY and CDR2 as SYGVKD. The CDR3 DNA reads TGTGCCATCAGTGAGTCGGGACGGCCTAGCTCTGGGGCCAACGTCCTGACTTTC. Protein sequence: CAISESGRPSSGANVLTF.

This chain connects TRBV7-8 to TRBJ2-1, with a tentative D call TRBD1 (5 bases). The CDR3 contains 18 residues. The germline V gene has CDR1 SGHVS and CDR2 FQNEAQ. V lost 4 bases and J 0 bases, leaving 19 bases between the germline ends. CDR3: CASSSPRGTLSSYNEQFF. CDR3 sequence (DNA): TGTGCCAGCAGCTCCCCTAGGGGAACATTGAGCTCCTACAATGAGCAGTTCTTC.

The chain links TRBV7-2 to TRBJ2-4; the D gene is possibly TRBD2 (6 bases). Germline CDR1 reads SGHTA; CDR2 reads FQGNSA. V lost 5 bases, J lost 0 bases, and 14 bases lay in between. The CDR3 has 16 amino acids. In DNA, the CDR3 is TGTGCCAGCAGCCAGGGTAGCGGAATAGCCAAAAACATTCAGTACTTC. It yields the protein CASSQGSGIAKNIQYF. Full variable domain (remainder filled in from reference TRBV7-2 and TRBJ2-4): GAGVSQSPSNKVTEKGKDVELRCDPISGHTALYWYRQSLGQGLEFLIYFQGNSAPDKSGLPSDRFSAERTGGSVSTLTIQRTQQEDSAVYLCASSQGSGIAKNIQYFGAGTRLSVL.

This clone was observed once. This chain joins TRBV7-9 and TRBJ2-1; D call uncertain. CDR1 is SEHNR, CDR2 FQNEAQ, per germline (reference sequence). V lost 5 bases, J lost 5 bases, and 16 bases lay in between. This CDR3 has 15 residues. As DNA, the CDR3 is TGTGCCAGCAGCCCTCCCCGGCTGGCCAACAATGAGCAGTTCTTC. It translates to CASSPPRLANNEQFF.

To note about this clone: The sample carries other DNA sequences with the same CDR3. This sequence joins TRBV7-9 and TRBJ2-2; D ambiguous. This CDR3 spans 12 amino acids. V lost 5 bases, J lost 6 bases, and 7 bases lay in between. CDR1 is SEHNR, CDR2 FQNEAQ, per germline (reference sequence). In nucleotides, the CDR3 is TGTGCCAGCAGCCTCGGTTCCGGGGAGCTGTTTTTT. This gives the protein CASSLGSGELFF. Full variable domain (missing parts from reference TRBV7-9 and TRBJ2-2): DTGVSQNPRHKITKRGQNVTFRCDPISEHNRLYWYRQTLGQGPEFLTYFQNEAQLEKSRLLSDRFSAERPKGSFSTLEIQRTEQGDSAMYLCASSLGSGELFFGEGSRLTVL.

J is TRBJ2-7 and V is TRBV27, with TRBD1 matching over 7 bases. The germline CDR1 and CDR2 sequences are MNHEY and SMNVEV (reference sequence). The CDR3 is 15 amino acids. V lost 5 bases, J lost 3 bases, and 10 bases stayed unmatched. CDR3 nucleotide sequence: TGTGCCAGCAGTCCCATACAGGGGTTACACTACGAGCAGTACTTC. Translation gives CASSPIQGLHYEQYF.

The rearrangement uses TRBV30 and TRBJ2-5, with D hard to call. The J call may be in error: the DNA end matches TRBJ2-7 better. Per germline, CDR1 GTSNPN and CDR2 SVGIG (reference sequence). The CDR3 extends over 14 amino acids. The chain's CDR3 is CAWSLSFESYEQYF. The DNA of the CDR3 is TGTGCCTGGAGTCTGTCTTTCGAGTCCTACGAGCAGTACTTC.

The V call is TRBV11-2, the J call TRBJ1-2; the match to TRBD1 covers 7 bases. Germline V gene sequence: CDR1 SGHAT, CDR2 FQNNGV. V lost 5 bases to trimming and J lost 4 bases; unmatched junction nucleotides: 10. This CDR3 has 15 amino acids. The CDR3 nucleotides are TGTGCCAGCAGCCCAACGACAGGGACCGGCTATGGCTACACCTTC. Amino acids: CASSPTTGTGYGYTF.

The chain recombines TRBV4-2 with TRBJ2-6; D gene unclear. Germline V gene lookup returns CDR1 LGHNA and CDR2 YNFKEQ. The CDR3 extends over 17 amino acids. The V end lost 0 bases, the J end lost 2 bases, and 11 bases lay between the germline ends. This CDR3 reads CASSQDYRGAGANVLTF. CDR3 coding DNA: TGTGCCAGCAGCCAAGATTATCGAGGCGCTGGGGCCAACGTCCTGACTTTC.

J is TRBJ2-1 and V is TRBV11-3; TRBD1 matches at 8 bases. J was trimmed by 3 bases and V by 5 bases; bases with no gene match: 6. CDR1 is SGHNT and CDR2 is YENEEA in the germline V gene. This CDR3 contains 15 residues. CDR3 amino acids: CASSPGQVDYNEQFF. The CDR3 region has the DNA TGTGCCAGCAGCCCGGGACAGGTGGACTACAATGAGCAGTTCTTC.

The genes are TRBV7-9 and TRBJ2-1; a possible D gene is TRBD2 (5 bases). Germline CDR1 is SEHNR and CDR2 is FQNEAQ (reference sequence). This CDR3 has 16 residues. V lost 3 bases and J 3 bases, leaving 15 bases between the germline ends. CDR3 residues: CASSFVGIRIYNEQFF. CDR3 nucleotides: TGTGCCAGCAGCTTTGTCGGGATCCGTATCTACAATGAGCAGTTCTTC.

V is TRBV9 and J is TRBJ2-3; 9 nucleotides line up with TRBD2. With 4 bases clipped from V and 6 bases from J, the junction kept 9 bases outside the gene matches. The CDR3 extends over 15 amino acids. CDR1 is SGDLS and CDR2 is YYNGEE in the germline V gene. The chain's CDR3 is CASSMTGLAGDTQYF. CDR3 nucleotide sequence: TGTGCCAGCAGCATGACCGGGCTAGCGGGGGATACGCAGTATTTT.

The V gene is TRBV14, the J gene TRBJ2-5, with D perhaps being TRBD1 or TRBD2 (5 bases each). The germline CDR1 and CDR2 sequences are SGHDN and FVKESK. V dropped 0 bases and J dropped 4 bases, with 18 bases sitting between them. The CDR3 is 17 amino acids. For the CDR3, the DNA is TGTGCCAGCAGCCAAGATGGGACGACGGGTCAGCTAGAGACCCAGTACTTC. Amino acid sequence: CASSQDGTTGQLETQYF. The complete variable domain, with remaining parts taken from reference TRBV14 and TRBJ2-5, reads EAGVTQFPSHSVIEKGQTVTLRCDPISGHDNLYWYRRVMGKEIKFLLHFVKESKQDESGMPNNRFLAERTGGTYSTLKVQPAELEDSGVYFCASSQDGTTGQLETQYFGPGTRLLVL.

The chain recombines TRBV11-2 with TRBJ2-1; 11 bases are shared with TRBD2. This CDR3 has 18 amino acids. Germline V lookup: CDR1 SGHAT, CDR2 FQNNGV. After removal of 1 base from V and 0 bases from J, the junction contained 5 bases not matched to a gene. In nucleotides, the CDR3 is TGTGCCAGCAGCTTAGCAATAGCGGGAGGGCCCTCCTACAATGAGCAGTTCTTC. Translating it yields CASSLAIAGGPSYNEQFF.

Here the CDR3 DNA reads TGTGCCTGGGATGGGGGTTCAAACTATGGCTACACCTTC. Translation: CAWDGGSNYGYTF. The chain links TRBV30 to TRBJ1-2; D is possibly TRBD1 (5 bases). This CDR3 is 13 amino acids long. V was shortened by 5 bases and J by 2 bases, with 12 bases between the two germline ends. Germline CDR1 is GTSNPN and CDR2 is SVGIG (reference sequence).

Turning to this clone: A much larger clone differs from this one at a single base, so this may be a read error. The chain links TRBV7-8 to TRBJ2-7; D uncertain. Between the trimmed V and J ends, which lost 5 bases and 3 bases, there was a span of 8 bases. The CDR3 totals 12 residues. The germline gives CDR1 SGHVS, CDR2 FQNEAQ. CDR3 in DNA: TGTGCCAGCAGCCCCCCCTACTACGAGCAGTACTTC. It yields the protein CASSPPYYEQYF.

This rearrangement joins TRBV27 to TRBJ1-3; 7 nucleotides agree with TRBD1. The J segment lost 2 bases and the V segment lost 5 bases, leaving 9 bases of the junction unmatched. The CDR3 contains 16 residues. Germline V gene lookup returns CDR1 MNHEY and CDR2 SMNVEV (reference sequence). The CDR3 spells CASSRDREGTGNTIYF. CDR3 nucleotide sequence: TGTGCCAGCAGTCGAGACAGGGAAGGTACTGGAAACACCATATATTTT.

V is TRBV25-1 and J is TRBJ1-6; D call uncertain. Per germline, CDR1 MGHDK and CDR2 SYGVNS. The V end lost 3 bases, the J end lost 5 bases, and 11 bases lay between the germline ends. The CDR3 has 15 amino acids. The CDR3 nucleotides are TGTGCCAGCAGTGATGGGCCTGAACATAATTCACCCCTCCACTTT. Translated: CASSDGPEHNSPLHF.

This chain's CDR3 is CASSLRGDGYTF. In nucleotides, the CDR3 is TGTGCCAGCAGCTTGAGAGGGGATGGCTACACCTTC. This chain joins TRBV11-1 and TRBJ1-2, with D perhaps TRBD1 (5 bases). V was trimmed by 3 bases and J by 6 bases, leaving 8 bases between them. Germline values: CDR1 SGHAT, CDR2 FQDESV (reference sequence). The CDR3 runs to 12 residues.

The chain couples TRBV5-1 to TRBJ2-1; tentatively, D is TRBD1 (5 bases). The length of the CDR3 is 16 residues. The V gene lost 0 bases and the J gene lost 4 bases, with 14 bases spanning the gap. Germline lookup yields CDR1 SGHRS and CDR2 YFSETQ. CDR3 sequence (DNA): TGCGCCAGCAGCTTGGCTGGGCAAACAGGATACAATGAGCAGTTCTTC. Translating it yields CASSLAGQTGYNEQFF.

About this clone itself: Other DNA sequences in the same sample also yield this CDR3. The chain carries TRBV9 and TRBJ2-3, with D unclear. CDR1 and CDR2 (germline): SGDLS, YYNGEE. CDR3 length equals 13 residues. V dropped 0 bases and J dropped 5 bases, with 7 bases sitting between them. CDR3 region: CASSVGGKDTQYF. The CDR3 DNA reads as TGTGCCAGCAGCGTAGGGGGAAAAGATACGCAGTATTTT.